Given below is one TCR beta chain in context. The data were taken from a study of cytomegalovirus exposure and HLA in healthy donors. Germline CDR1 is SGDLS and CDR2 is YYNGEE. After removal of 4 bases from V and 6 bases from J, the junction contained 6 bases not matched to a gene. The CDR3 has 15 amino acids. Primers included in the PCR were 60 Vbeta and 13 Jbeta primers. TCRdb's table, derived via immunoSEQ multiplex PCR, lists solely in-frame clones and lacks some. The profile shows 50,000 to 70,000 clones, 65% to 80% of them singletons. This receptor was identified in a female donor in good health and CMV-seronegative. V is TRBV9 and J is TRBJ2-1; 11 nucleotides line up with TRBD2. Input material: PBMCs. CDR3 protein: CASSSTSGRINEQFF. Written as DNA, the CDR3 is TGTGCCAGCAGCTCCACTAGCGGGAGAATCAATGAGCAGTTCTTC.